The 27 T cell receptor beta chains below were found in one sample sequenced in a study of low-dose radiotherapy and immunotherapy resistance in tumors. Time point indicated: after trial treatment. The treatment is: LDRT plus nivolumab, ipilimumab, low-dose cyclophosphamide and aspirin (RACIN trial). TRAV- and TRBV-specific primers, spanning alpha and beta chains, primed first-strand cDNA. PCR amplification of the TCRs was performed with Phusion for 20 to 25 PCR cycles, and it relied on a constant-region primer together with a V-primer adapter. A single record per CDR3 protein comes from TCRdb applying MiXCR to the reads. The sample carries about 100,000 distinct CDR3 sequences, roughly 20% recorded once. Sequences were derived from PBMCs, sampled after low-dose radiotherapy plus immunotherapy. The receptors originated from a male donor with prostate cancer.

Ten or more counts support this clonotype. The rearrangement uses TRBV21-1 and TRBJ2-5; the table's D call of TRBD1 was not tested on the DNA. TRBV21-1 constitutes a pseudogene. CDR3 size: 18 residues. The CDR3 DNA sequence: TGTGCCAGCATCGCCCCCTTGGATGGCGGGGTGATCCAAGAGACCCAGTACTTC. It codes for CASIAPLDGGVIQETQYF.

A few counts support this clonotype. The CDR3 DNA follows: TGTGCCAGCAGCCTAGACGGACTAGCGGGGGAGAGGGAGCAGTTCTTC. Its translation: CASSLDGLAGEREQFF. The V call is TRBV7-3, the J call TRBJ2-1; 13 bases are a match to TRBD2. The CDR3 extends over 16 amino acids. The germline CDR1 and CDR2 sequences are SGHTA and FQGTGA. V lost 5 bases and J lost 10; bases outside the gene matches: 11.

V is TRBV9 and J is TRBJ2-2, with D unclear. The V end lost 3 bases, the J end lost 1 base, and 7 bases lay between the germline ends. The CDR3 is made up of 14 amino acids. Germline CDR1 is SGDLS and CDR2 is YYNGEE. The CDR3 DNA sequence: TGTGCCAGCAGCGCCAACTTGAACACCGGGGAGCTGTTTTTT. As protein: CASSANLNTGELFF.

In its sample, this clonotype was seen many times. The chain combines TRBV20-1 with TRBJ2-3; D is possibly TRBD1 (6 bases). The V and J ends lost 0 bases and 8 bases respectively, with 27 bases between them. From germline, CDR1 is DFQATT and CDR2 SNEGSKA (reference sequence). This CDR3 is 18 amino acids long. CDR3 residues: CSARDPRQQGGWLSTQYF. In DNA, the CDR3 is TGCAGTGCTAGAGATCCCCGGCAACAGGGCGGCTGGCTAAGTACGCAGTATTTT.

CDR3 amino acids: CASSLGVGRANTEAFF. DNA of the CDR3: TGTGCCAGCAGCTTAGGGGTCGGCAGAGCGAACACTGAAGCTTTCTTT. The chain combines TRBV7-2 with TRBJ1-1; no clear D. This CDR3 spans 16 amino acids. Trimming shortened V by 1 base and J by 1 base, and 13 bases separated the two germline ends. Germline CDR1 and CDR2: SGHTA and FQGNSA.

As to this clonotype: It is likely a read error: a sequence one base away is far more abundant. This chain uses TRBV3-1 with TRBJ2-3; D gene ambiguous. V lost 2 bases, J lost 2 bases, and 2 bases lay in between. This CDR3 spans 12 amino acids. CDR1 and CDR2 (germline): LGHDT, YNNKEL (reference sequence). For the CDR3, the DNA is TGTGCCAGCAGCCAAAACACAGATACGCAGTATTTT. It specifies CASSQNTDTQYF.

V gene TRBV5-5 combines with J gene TRBJ1-5; weak D call: TRBD1 (5 bases). Germline loops: CDR1 SGHKS, CDR2 YYEKEE (reference sequence). V dropped 2 bases and J dropped 10 bases, with 16 bases sitting between them. This CDR3 comprises 14 residues. CDR3 bases: TGTGCCAGCAGCTTAACCGGGACGGAGGGACCCCAGCATTTT. Protein product: CASSLTGTEGPQHF.

This clonotype has a handful of counts. The chain employs TRBV3-1 and TRBJ2-7; 10 bases map to TRBD2. Germline values: CDR1 LGHDT, CDR2 YNNKEL (reference sequence). This CDR3 is 17 amino acids long. With 3 bases clipped from V and 2 bases from J, the junction kept 10 bases outside the gene matches. The CDR3 protein is CASSQGVASGSPYEQYF. The CDR3 DNA reads as TGTGCCAGCAGCCAGGGTGTTGCTAGCGGGAGTCCCTACGAGCAGTACTTC.

This clonotype appeared many times. CDR3 sequence: CASSPERGSYTF. CDR3 nucleotide sequence: TGTGCCAGCTCACCAGAGAGGGGGAGCTACACCTTC. The J gene is TRBJ1-2, the V gene TRBV18, with D perhaps matching TRBD1 (6 bases). This CDR3 has 12 amino acids. Germline loops: CDR1 KGHSH, CDR2 LQKENI. The germline V and J ends were trimmed by 2 bases and 9 bases, with 10 bases remaining between them.

This clonotype was counted at least ten times. The chain has TRBV4-2 and TRBJ1-5; no firm D call. The V gene lost 1 base and the J gene lost 4 bases, with 8 bases spanning the gap. Germline CDR1 LGHNA, CDR2 YNFKEQ. This CDR3 has 14 amino acids. Here the CDR3 reads CASSQGYGNQPQHF. The CDR3 DNA reads TGTGCCAGCAGCCAAGGATACGGGAATCAGCCCCAGCATTTT.

This clonotype was picked up many times. This chain joins TRBV19 and TRBJ1-1; 10 nucleotides line up with TRBD1. The ends lost 7 bases at V and 5 bases at J; junction bases unmatched: 1. Germline lookup yields CDR1 LNHDA and CDR2 SQIVND (reference sequence). This CDR3 comprises 12 residues. The CDR3 coding sequence is TGTGCCAGTATGGACAGGGGGACTGAAGCTTTCTTT. It codes for CASMDRGTEAFF.

Note on this clonotype: Relative to the germline gene, one junction end is altered; a read error may explain this. CDR3 sequence (DNA): TGCGCCGGCAGTGACCGGGGTGGGGAGACCCAGTACTTC. It is translated as CAGSDRGGETQYF. V and J are TRBV10-1 and TRBJ2-5; weak D call: TRBD2 (5 bases). CDR3 size: 13 residues. Germline V gene sequence: CDR1 WNHNN, CDR2 SYGVQD (reference sequence).

This clonotype was counted ten times or more. The CDR3 nucleotides read TGCAGCGTTGAGACTAGCGGGGAAGGGGCTACGCAGTATTTT. This sequence encodes CSVETSGEGATQYF. This chain uses TRBV29-1 with TRBJ2-3, with 11 bases lining up with TRBD2. The CDR3 consists of 14 residues. The junction had 7 bases not matched to a gene; V was cut back by 3 bases and J by 8 bases. The V gene's germline CDR1 is SQVTM and CDR2 ANQGSEA.

At least ten counts were recorded for this clonotype. V and J are TRBV4-1 and TRBJ2-5; a weak D match, TRBD1 (6 bases). Germline V gene data show CDR1 as MGHRA and CDR2 as YSYEKL. Trimming removed 5 bases from V and 5 bases from J, with 21 bases in between. The CDR3 is 16 residues long. The CDR3, as DNA: TGCGCCAGCAGCGTACGGCCCCCTGGGGGCGGGGAGACCCAGTACTTC. It translates to CASSVRPPGGGETQYF.

This clonotype was recorded at least ten times. This chain joins TRBV20-1 and TRBJ1-2; TRBD1 might be the D (5 bases). The CDR3 has 13 residues. Germline values: CDR1 DFQATT, CDR2 SNEGSKA (reference sequence). Trimming left V 6 bases short and J 7 bases short, with 18 bases between. CDR3 region: CSARTGGGSGYTF. CDR3 nucleotides: TGCAGTGCCAGGACGGGGGGGGGATCTGGCTACACCTTC.

This clonotype was counted ten times or more. The chain uses TRBV6-1 and TRBJ1-5; 9 bases are a match to TRBD1. In germline, CDR1 is MNHNS, CDR2 SASEGT. The CDR3 spans 16 residues. Trimming at V came to 5 bases and at J to 4 bases, leaving 9 bases not matched to a gene. CDR3 DNA: TGTGCCAGCAGTACAGGGGGCAGTACGATGAATCAGCCCCAGCATTTT. The encoded protein is CASSTGGSTMNQPQHF.

The chain is built from TRBV11-2 and TRBJ2-7; a weak D match, TRBD2 (7 bases). Germline lookup yields CDR1 SGHAT and CDR2 FQNNGV. V gave up 1 base and J gave up 7 bases, with 17 bases separating them. This CDR3 is built from 15 residues. Here the CDR3 DNA reads TGTGCCAGCAGCTTAGTTGGGGGGGCCTACAATGAGCAGTACTTC. Translated, it gives CASSLVGGAYNEQYF.

The V gene is TRBV10-3, the J gene TRBJ2-7, with 9 bases fitting TRBD1. The CDR3 is made up of 14 amino acids. Germline assignment: CDR1 ENHRY and CDR2 SYGVKD. J gave up 6 bases and V 2 bases, and 5 bases lay outside the gene matches. CDR3 coding DNA: TGTGCCATCAGTGAGCCGGGACAGGGAAGCGAGCAGTACTTC. Translation: CAISEPGQGSEQYF.

This clonotype was recorded at least ten times. The V call is TRBV11-2, the J call TRBJ2-1; D not resolved. Germline V CDR1 and CDR2: SGHAT, FQNNGV. The CDR3 spans 13 residues. V gave up 5 bases and J gave up 1 base, with 6 bases separating them. This CDR3 is CASSPSSYNEQFF. The CDR3 nucleotides are TGTGCCAGCAGCCCTAGTTCCTACAATGAGCAGTTCTTC.

This clonotype was observed many times. The chain uses TRBV2 and TRBJ2-2; no reliable D call. V lost 6 bases to trimming and J lost 1 base, with 9 bases between them. CDR1 and CDR2 (germline): SNHLY, FYNNEI. The CDR3 has 14 residues. CDR3: CASRARQNTGELFF. CDR3 nucleotide sequence: TGTGCCAGCAGGGCCAGACAGAACACCGGGGAGCTGTTTTTT.

This clonotype turned up a few times. This chain connects TRBV5-7 to TRBJ2-1; 10 nucleotides agree with TRBD2. TRBV5-7 belongs to the ORF category, with a function that is uncertain. This CDR3 spans 15 amino acids. V lost 2 bases and J lost 8; bases outside the gene matches: 7. The CDR3 region has the DNA TGTGCCAGCAGCTTAGCGGGGGGGCCTGTCTATGAGCAGTTCTTC. Its protein product is CASSLAGGPVYEQFF.

This clonotype was found a few times. The chain joins TRBV6-2 or TRBV6-3 to TRBJ2-7, with TRBD1 matching 7 bases. V lost 8 bases and J lost 3; bases outside the gene matches: 13. The CDR3 has 15 residues. Germline V CDR1 and CDR2: MNHEY, SVGEGT. The CDR3 DNA follows: TGTGCCAGCGGACTGAACCGGGACAGACTCTACGAGCAGTACTTC. This gives the protein CASGLNRDRLYEQYF.

In its sample, this clonotype was seen many times. The V gene is TRBV2, the J gene TRBJ1-3; 7 bases map to TRBD1. CDR1 is SNHLY and CDR2 is FYNNEI in the germline V gene. V was pared by 9 bases and J by 4 bases, with 15 bases of the junction left unmatched. The CDR3 runs 16 residues. The CDR3 loop is CARPERGQGGGNTIYF. The CDR3 nucleotides read TGTGCCAGGCCTGAAAGGGGCCAGGGGGGCGGAAACACCATATATTTT.

In its sample, this clonotype was seen many times. J is TRBJ2-1 and V is TRBV14, with 7 bases that match TRBD1. The CDR3 has 17 amino acids. Germline loops: CDR1 SGHDN, CDR2 FVKESK. Losses at the gene ends were 0 bases for V and 0 bases for J; bases not matched to a gene: 5. The chain's CDR3 is CASSQEQGWSSYNEQFF. The CDR3 DNA reads TGTGCCAGCAGCCAAGAACAGGGGTGGAGCTCCTACAATGAGCAGTTCTTC.

This clonotype showed up many times. The chain couples TRBV6-1 to TRBJ2-3, with 11 bases lining up with TRBD2. Germline V gives CDR1 MNHNS, CDR2 SASEGT. The CDR3 length is 13 residues. Losses at the gene ends were 10 bases for V and 11 bases for J; bases not matched to a gene: 11. CDR3 DNA: TGTGCCACCTCCGGGACTAGCGGTCGGGTGCAGTATTTT. Translation: CATSGTSGRVQYF.

Points on this clonotype: It is likely a read error: a sequence one base away is far more abundant. The chain is built from TRBV6-1 and TRBJ2-7; 9 bases map to TRBD2. Germline V gene data show CDR1 as MNHNS and CDR2 as SASEGT. Germline trimming cut 0 bases from V and 7 bases from J; bases unmatched to any gene: 10. There are 16 residues in the CDR3. The CDR3 is CASSEAWTSVDNEQYF. CDR3 in DNA: TGTGCCAGCAGTGAAGCCTGGACTAGCGTGGACAATGAGCAGTACTTC.

This CDR3 reads CSAGLGRRSGELFF. CDR3 bases: TGCAGCGCCGGGTTAGGCAGGCGCAGCGGGGAGCTGTTTTTT. J is TRBJ2-2 and V is TRBV29-1; D not resolved. V lost 7 bases, J lost 7 bases, and 19 bases lay in between. The CDR3 loop spans 14 amino acids. The V gene's germline CDR1 is SQVTM and CDR2 ANQGSEA.